This TCR beta chain derives from a study of T cell clusters in autoimmune cytopenias. Multiplex touch-down PCR amplified TRB using TRB-A and TRB-B pools in one tube. TCRdb re-analyzed the multiplex PCR reads; it lists each CDR3 protein once, without DNA. The table counts about 4,900 distinct CDR3 sequences; approximately 15% lies in the top ten. This CDR3 spans 17 amino acids. Germline V CDR1 and CDR2: SGHKS, YYEKEE (reference sequence). Turning to this clonotype: The antigen is not known.

The study's findings and limits: The cluster-lack signature was not seen for secondary cytopenia versus chronic lymphocytic leukemia. Compared with active autoimmune hepatitis patients, healthy donors showed approximately 2.7-fold more exclusive TRB clusters.

Tens of thousands of genome equivalents of blood DNA were amplified for TRB. These data also featured in a second study, about T cell repertoires in aging, cancer and after chemotherapy.

Sequencing used peripheral blood. The receptor comes from a human donor in good health. This chain connects TRBV5-5 to TRBJ2-5; lacking DNA, the TRBD2 call made by TCRdb goes unchecked. The CDR3 is CASSWPTTRGGKETQYF.